The rows below give T cell receptor beta chains drawn from one sample of a study of blood T cell repertoires in COVID-19. The repertoire was sequenced with immunoSEQ multiplex PCR; TCRdb's copy has only in-frame clones and lacks some. The sample contains 200,000 to 250,000 clones, 70% to 90% of which appear only once. The specimen was PBMCs or T cells enriched from blood (not recorded which). These receptor sequences come from a woman aged 25 to 45 who had been exposed to COVID-19. The CDR3 runs from the conserved cysteine through the conserved F or W. D genes are given only for firm matches. Clone size is stated in some rows and not others, as once, few, many or a class when expanded.

cdr3_length: 15
clone_size: many
v_call: TRBV11-2
j_call: TRBJ1-5
d_call: .
cdr3_nt: TGTGCCAGCAGCTTAGATGGCAGTAGCAATCAGCCCCAGCATTTT
cdr3_aa: CASSLDGSSNQPQHF

cdr3_length: 15
clone_size: few
v_call: TRBV19
j_call: TRBJ1-1
d_call: TRBD1
cdr3_nt: TGTGCCAGTAGTGCTGGACAGGGGAGTTACCCTGAAGCTTTCTTT
cdr3_aa: CASSAGQGSYPEAFF

cdr3_length: 14
clone_size: .
v_call: TRBV7-9
j_call: TRBJ2-3
d_call: .
cdr3_nt: TGTGCCAGCAGCCCATCCTCCTTCGGAGATACGCAGTATTTT
cdr3_aa: CASSPSSFGDTQYF

cdr3_length: 15
clone_size: .
v_call: TRBV18
j_call: TRBJ1-5
d_call: .
cdr3_nt: TGTGCCAGCTCACTTGGAACGGGGGGCAATCAGCCCCAGCATTTT
cdr3_aa: CASSLGTGGNQPQHF

cdr3_length: 13
clone_size: .
v_call: TRBV2
j_call: TRBJ2-5
d_call: .
cdr3_nt: TGTGCCAGCAGTGATTTCAGGCAAGAGACCCAGTACTTC
cdr3_aa: CASSDFRQETQYF

cdr3_length: 16
clone_size: .
v_call: TRBV7-2
j_call: TRBJ1-6
d_call: .
cdr3_nt: TGTGCCAGCAGACCAGGGCCCTCGGGACTCGGTTCACCCCTCCACTTT
cdr3_aa: CASRPGPSGLGSPLHF

cdr3_length: 14
clone_size: .
v_call: TRBV2
j_call: TRBJ1-1
d_call: .
cdr3_nt: TGTGCCAGCAGTGAGAGGGGACTTAGGACTGAAGCTTTCTTT
cdr3_aa: CASSERGLRTEAFF

cdr3_length: 16
clone_size: .
v_call: TRBV5-4
j_call: TRBJ2-7
d_call: .
cdr3_nt: TGTGCCAGCAGCCCCTCGTTGGGGGGTGTATTGAACGAGCAGTACTTC
cdr3_aa: CASSPSLGGVLNEQYF

cdr3_length: 13
clone_size: few
v_call: TRBV2
j_call: TRBJ1-5
d_call: .
cdr3_nt: TGTGCCAGCACCCCGGGCCTCGGGGAGCCCCAGCATTTT
cdr3_aa: CASTPGLGEPQHF

cdr3_length: 15
clone_size: .
v_call: TRBV9
j_call: TRBJ2-7
d_call: .
cdr3_nt: TGTGCCAGCAGCACCCTGGCGACAGATCGAGGCGAGCAGTACTTC
cdr3_aa: CASSTLATDRGEQYF

cdr3_length: 17
clone_size: .
v_call: TRBV7-2
j_call: TRBJ1-5
d_call: .
cdr3_nt: TGTGCCAGCAGCTTAGCCGCAGGTACCGATAGCAATCAGCCCCAGCATTTT
cdr3_aa: CASSLAAGTDSNQPQHF

cdr3_length: 14
clone_size: .
v_call: TRBV10-3
j_call: TRBJ1-1
d_call: .
cdr3_nt: TGTGCCATCAGGCATCCAGGGGATGTAACTGAAGCTTTCTTT
cdr3_aa: CAIRHPGDVTEAFF

cdr3_length: 15
clone_size: .
v_call: TRBV7-2
j_call: TRBJ1-5
d_call: TRBD1
cdr3_nt: TGTGCCAGCAGCTTACCAGGGGGTGGCAATCAGCCCCAGCATTTT
cdr3_aa: CASSLPGGGNQPQHF

cdr3_length: 17
clone_size: .
v_call: TRBV9
j_call: TRBJ2-1
d_call: TRBD2
cdr3_nt: TGTGCCAGCCGCGGGGCGGGGGGCAGGAGCTCCTACAATGAGCAGTTCTTC
cdr3_aa: CASRGAGGRSSYNEQFF

cdr3_length: 15
clone_size: .
v_call: TRBV5-4
j_call: TRBJ2-7
d_call: .
cdr3_nt: TGTGCCAGCAGCTTCGACAGCCCGTCCCTTTACGAGCAGTACTTC
cdr3_aa: CASSFDSPSLYEQYF

cdr3_length: 13
clone_size: .
v_call: TRBV6-1
j_call: TRBJ2-2
d_call: .
cdr3_nt: TGTGCCAGCAGTGAAGTCAGCGAGGGGGAGCTGTTTTTT
cdr3_aa: CASSEVSEGELFF

cdr3_length: 14
clone_size: .
v_call: TRBV7-2
j_call: TRBJ2-1
d_call: .
cdr3_nt: TGTGCCAGCAGCTTAAGCCCTAATTACAATGAGCAGTTCTTC
cdr3_aa: CASSLSPNYNEQFF

cdr3_length: 14
clone_size: .
v_call: TRBV27
j_call: TRBJ1-2
d_call: TRBD1
cdr3_nt: TGTGCCAGCAGTTTACAGGGGGCGCGTGGTGGCTACACCTTC
cdr3_aa: CASSLQGARGGYTF

cdr3_length: 16
clone_size: .
v_call: TRBV18
j_call: TRBJ2-1
d_call: TRBD2
cdr3_nt: TGTGCCAGCTCACCACTCGGGGGGACCGCTTACAATGAGCAGTTCTTC
cdr3_aa: CASSPLGGTAYNEQFF

cdr3_length: 13
clone_size: .
v_call: TRBV30
j_call: TRBJ1-2
d_call: .
cdr3_nt: TGTGCCTGGAGGTCCGTGGGCGGACTTGGCTACACCTTC
cdr3_aa: CAWRSVGGLGYTF

cdr3_length: 18
clone_size: .
v_call: TRBV5-8
j_call: TRBJ1-1
d_call: TRBD1
cdr3_nt: TGTGCCAGCAACCTTTTTGATGGGACAGGGGGGCAGATCACTGAAGCTTTCTTT
cdr3_aa: CASNLFDGTGGQITEAFF

cdr3_length: 11
clone_size: .
v_call: TRBV5-1
j_call: TRBJ2-7
d_call: .
cdr3_nt: TGCGCCAGCAGTTCCGGGGGGCGCGGGTACTTC
cdr3_aa: CASSSGGRGYF

cdr3_length: 13
clone_size: few
v_call: TRBV11-3
j_call: TRBJ1-1
d_call: .
cdr3_nt: TGTGCCAGCAGCTTCGGAGAGGACACTGAAGCTTTCTTT
cdr3_aa: CASSFGEDTEAFF

cdr3_length: 15
clone_size: .
v_call: TRBV6-5
j_call: TRBJ1-2
d_call: .
cdr3_nt: TGTGCCAGCAGTAAGGGGGGGGGACGGGACTATGGCTACACCTTC
cdr3_aa: CASSKGGGRDYGYTF

cdr3_length: 15
clone_size: .
v_call: TRBV29-1
j_call: TRBJ1-2
d_call: TRBD1
cdr3_nt: TGCAGCGTTGAAGATCCCAGGGGGCCTAACTATGGCTACACCTTC
cdr3_aa: CSVEDPRGPNYGYTF

cdr3_length: 13
clone_size: few
v_call: TRBV7-2
j_call: TRBJ1-4
d_call: .
cdr3_nt: TGTGCCAGCAGCTTAGCGCATCGGGAAAAACTGTTTTTT
cdr3_aa: CASSLAHREKLFF

cdr3_length: 18
clone_size: .
v_call: TRBV5-1
j_call: TRBJ1-3
d_call: TRBD1
cdr3_nt: TGCGCCAGCAGCACCGCCGGGACAGGGGTCCTGTCTGGAAACACCATATATTTT
cdr3_aa: CASSTAGTGVLSGNTIYF

cdr3_length: 16
clone_size: .
v_call: TRBV7-3
j_call: TRBJ2-1
d_call: TRBD1
cdr3_nt: TGTGCCAGCAGCTTAGGGCACGTCAGGGGGCTAGGTGAGCAGTTCTTC
cdr3_aa: CASSLGHVRGLGEQFF

cdr3_length: 15
clone_size: .
v_call: TRBV19
j_call: TRBJ1-2
d_call: .
cdr3_nt: TGTGCCAGTAGCCTCCAGGGAGACGGGGAGGCTGGCTACACCTTC
cdr3_aa: CASSLQGDGEAGYTF

cdr3_length: 15
clone_size: few
v_call: TRBV13
j_call: TRBJ1-2
d_call: TRBD1
cdr3_nt: TGTGCCAGCAGCTCCGCAGGGGGTTACATCTATGGCTACACCTTC
cdr3_aa: CASSSAGGYIYGYTF

cdr3_length: 16
clone_size: .
v_call: TRBV4-2
j_call: TRBJ2-3
d_call: .
cdr3_nt: TGTGCCAGCAGCCAAGCTACTAGTATCGACACAGATACGCAGTATTTT
cdr3_aa: CASSQATSIDTDTQYF

cdr3_length: 16
clone_size: .
v_call: TRBV6-5
j_call: TRBJ2-3
d_call: TRBD1
cdr3_nt: TGTGCCAGCAGTTACACTTCTAACTTACAGGGGGATACGCAGTATTTT
cdr3_aa: CASSYTSNLQGDTQYF

cdr3_length: 13
clone_size: .
v_call: TRBV9
j_call: TRBJ2-3
d_call: .
cdr3_nt: TGTGCCAGCAGCGAGTGGGCCGGAGATACGCAGTATTTT
cdr3_aa: CASSEWAGDTQYF

cdr3_length: 17
clone_size: .
v_call: TRBV10-1
j_call: TRBJ1-6
d_call: TRBD1
cdr3_nt: TGCGCCAGCAGTGATGCGACAGGGGTCGGGCCCAACTCACCCCTCCACTTT
cdr3_aa: CASSDATGVGPNSPLHF

cdr3_length: 14
clone_size: once
v_call: TRBV6-1
j_call: TRBJ1-4
d_call: .
cdr3_nt: TGTGCCAGCAGTGAAGGGCGGAGAAAGGAAAAACTGTTTTTT
cdr3_aa: CASSEGRRKEKLFF

cdr3_length: 13
clone_size: .
v_call: TRBV7-6
j_call: TRBJ2-7
d_call: TRBD2
cdr3_nt: TGTGCCAGCAGCACCGGGGGGGCCTACGAGCAGTACTTC
cdr3_aa: CASSTGGAYEQYF

cdr3_length: 14
clone_size: .
v_call: TRBV5-4
j_call: TRBJ2-7
d_call: .
cdr3_nt: TGTGCCAGCAGCTTAGGCAGGTACGGCCTCGAGCAGTACTTC
cdr3_aa: CASSLGRYGLEQYF

cdr3_length: 15
clone_size: .
v_call: TRBV7-6
j_call: TRBJ1-1
d_call: .
cdr3_nt: TGTGCCAGCAGCTTAGTTCAGGGGTGGAACACTGAAGCTTTCTTT
cdr3_aa: CASSLVQGWNTEAFF

cdr3_length: 17
clone_size: .
v_call: TRBV11-2
j_call: TRBJ2-3
d_call: TRBD2
cdr3_nt: TGTGCCAGCAGCTTAGATCTCCCTGGGGGGGGCACAGATACGCAGTATTTT
cdr3_aa: CASSLDLPGGGTDTQYF

cdr3_length: 17
clone_size: .
v_call: TRBV5-5
j_call: TRBJ1-6
d_call: TRBD1
cdr3_nt: TGTGCCAGCAGTAAGACAGGGATAAGCTCCTATAATTCACCCCTCCACTTT
cdr3_aa: CASSKTGISSYNSPLHF

cdr3_length: 16
clone_size: .
v_call: TRBV19
j_call: TRBJ1-3
d_call: .
cdr3_nt: TGTGCCAGTAGCACTGAAGAATACTTCTCTGGAAACACCATATATTTT
cdr3_aa: CASSTEEYFSGNTIYF

cdr3_length: 15
clone_size: .
v_call: TRBV10-2
j_call: TRBJ2-1
d_call: TRBD1
cdr3_nt: TGCGCCAGCAGTCCACAGGGGGCGACTGGCTATGAGCAGTTCTTC
cdr3_aa: CASSPQGATGYEQFF

cdr3_length: 17
clone_size: few
v_call: TRBV3-1/TRBV3-2
j_call: TRBJ1-3
d_call: .
cdr3_nt: TGTGCCAGCAGCCAAGATTCAGGGGTCGGCTCTGGAAACACCATATATTTT
cdr3_aa: CASSQDSGVGSGNTIYF

cdr3_length: 13
clone_size: .
v_call: TRBV12-3/TRBV12-4
j_call: TRBJ2-2
d_call: TRBD1
cdr3_nt: TGTGCCAGCAGTCCGACAGGGGCCGGGGAGCTGTTTTTT
cdr3_aa: CASSPTGAGELFF

cdr3_length: 20
clone_size: .
v_call: TRBV2
j_call: TRBJ1-5
d_call: TRBD1
cdr3_nt: TGTGCCAGCAGTGAAATTGGCAGGGGGATACCGTATGTTAACAATCAGCCCCAGCATTTT
cdr3_aa: CASSEIGRGIPYVNNQPQHF

cdr3_length: 19
clone_size: .
v_call: TRBV6-1
j_call: TRBJ2-5
d_call: .
cdr3_nt: TGTGCCAGCAGTGAATCAGGGATTCGATGGGGCGGAGACCAAGAGACCCAGTACTTC
cdr3_aa: CASSESGIRWGGDQETQYF

cdr3_length: 16
clone_size: .
v_call: TRBV4-1
j_call: TRBJ1-5
d_call: TRBD1
cdr3_nt: TGCGCCAGCAGCCAAGACTCGACAGGGGGCTGGCAGCCCCAGCATTTT
cdr3_aa: CASSQDSTGGWQPQHF

cdr3_length: 15
clone_size: .
v_call: TRBV10-1
j_call: TRBJ2-5
d_call: .
cdr3_nt: TGCGCCAGCAGTGAAGGGGGACGGCCGGCGGAGACCCAGTACTTC
cdr3_aa: CASSEGGRPAETQYF